This T cell receptor beta chain was identified in a study of Tregs in tolerant kidney transplant recipients. Findings and caveats of the study: Activated donor B cell expansion appeared to reveal the most relevant donor-specific TCRbeta repertoire. No direct test of biological reproducibility was done here. Findings come from small patient numbers and require larger validation.

CDR3 length: 14 amino acids. V lost 4 bases, J lost 4 bases, and 6 bases stayed unmatched. CDR1 is SGHRS and CDR2 is YFSETQ in the germline V gene. CD4+CD25+CD127- Tregs, CD4+CD25- non-Tregs, CD4 and CD8 cells were sorted. Turning to this clone: Its antigen is not identified.

Clones were read by immunoSEQ multiplex PCR, and TCRdb kept only the in-frame ones, dropping some. Of roughly 49,000 clones listed, about 90% were seen once; the top ten hold 0.6% to 0.7%. The chain links TRBV5-1 to TRBJ1-1, with TRBD1 identical over 8 bases. The specimen was Tregs from blood. The TCR sequence derives from a human donor in good health. The CDR3 loop reads CASSGRTGPTEAFF. CDR3 bases: TGCGCCAGCAGCGGCAGGACAGGGCCCACTGAAGCTTTCTTT.